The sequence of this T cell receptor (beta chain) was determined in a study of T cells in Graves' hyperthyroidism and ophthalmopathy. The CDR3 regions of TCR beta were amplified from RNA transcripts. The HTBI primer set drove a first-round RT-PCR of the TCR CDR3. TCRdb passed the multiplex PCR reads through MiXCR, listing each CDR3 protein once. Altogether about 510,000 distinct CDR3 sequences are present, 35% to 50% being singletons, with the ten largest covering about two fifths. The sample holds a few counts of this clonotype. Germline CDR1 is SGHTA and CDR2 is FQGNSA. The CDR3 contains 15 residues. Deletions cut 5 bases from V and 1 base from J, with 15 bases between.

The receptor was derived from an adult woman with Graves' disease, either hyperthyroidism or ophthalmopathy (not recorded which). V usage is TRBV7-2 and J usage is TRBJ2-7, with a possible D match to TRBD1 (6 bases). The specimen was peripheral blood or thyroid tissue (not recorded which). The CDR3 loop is CASSLRQGRSYEQYF. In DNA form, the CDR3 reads TGTGCCAGCAGCCTCCGTCAGGGGAGATCCTACGAGCAGTACTTC.